This passage covers 5 T cell receptor beta chains from one sample sequenced in a study of T cell responses to AZD1222 COVID-19 vaccine. Data came from immunoSEQ multiplex PCR; TCRdb stores just in-frame clones and leaves some out. The repertoire includes 110,000 or so clones, 91% of them detected once, and 5.4% sits in the top ten. The starting material was peripheral blood, obtained on day 0 of AZD1222 vaccination. The receptors originated from an adult in good health.

The V call is TRBV7-3, the J call TRBJ2-5; D gene unclear. From germline, CDR1 is SGHTA and CDR2 FQGTGA. Trimming removed 0 bases from V and 3 bases from J, with 8 bases in between. CDR3 length: 14 residues. The CDR3 DNA reads TGTGCCAGCAGCTTAACTGTGGGAAAAGAGACCCAGTACTTC. The encoded protein is CASSLTVGKETQYF.

The chain uses TRBV3-1 (or the pseudogene TRBV3-2) and TRBJ1-2, with D possibly matching TRBD1 (5 bases). This CDR3 spans 11 amino acids. Germline assignment: CDR1 LGHDT and CDR2 YNNKEL (reference sequence). Trimming cost V 1 base and J 13 bases, with 10 bases left between them. The CDR3 nucleotides are TGTGCCAGCAGCCAAGTGGGGGTGTCCACCTTC. It translates to CASSQVGVSTF.

The gene calls are TRBV30 and TRBJ1-5, with 8 nucleotides matching TRBD1. CDR1 and CDR2 from the germline V gene are GTSNPN and SVGIG (reference sequence). The CDR3 has 13 amino acids. Trimming took 2 bases from V and 4 from J; bases not matched to a gene: 1. Here the CDR3 DNA reads TGTGCCTGGAGTACAGGGGGGAATCAGCCCCAGCATTTT. This sequence encodes CAWSTGGNQPQHF.

The chain employs TRBV4-2 and TRBJ1-3; 8 positions agree with TRBD1. The germline V gene has CDR1 LGHNA and CDR2 YNFKEQ. The CDR3 contains 16 residues. The J segment lost 4 bases and the V segment lost 4 bases, leaving 9 bases of the junction unmatched. The CDR3 bases are TGTGCCAGCAGCCCTTCAGGACAGGGACGGGGAAACACCATATATTTT. Amino acids: CASSPSGQGRGNTIYF.

The chain uses TRBV6-5 and TRBJ1-1; tentatively, D is TRBD1 (5 bases). V was clipped by 0 bases and J by 1 base, with 6 bases between them. Per the germline V gene, CDR1 is MNHEY and CDR2 is SVGAGI. This CDR3 is 14 amino acids long. The chain's CDR3 is CASSYSDRNTEAFF. The CDR3 DNA is TGTGCCAGCAGTTACTCAGACAGGAACACTGAAGCTTTCTTT.